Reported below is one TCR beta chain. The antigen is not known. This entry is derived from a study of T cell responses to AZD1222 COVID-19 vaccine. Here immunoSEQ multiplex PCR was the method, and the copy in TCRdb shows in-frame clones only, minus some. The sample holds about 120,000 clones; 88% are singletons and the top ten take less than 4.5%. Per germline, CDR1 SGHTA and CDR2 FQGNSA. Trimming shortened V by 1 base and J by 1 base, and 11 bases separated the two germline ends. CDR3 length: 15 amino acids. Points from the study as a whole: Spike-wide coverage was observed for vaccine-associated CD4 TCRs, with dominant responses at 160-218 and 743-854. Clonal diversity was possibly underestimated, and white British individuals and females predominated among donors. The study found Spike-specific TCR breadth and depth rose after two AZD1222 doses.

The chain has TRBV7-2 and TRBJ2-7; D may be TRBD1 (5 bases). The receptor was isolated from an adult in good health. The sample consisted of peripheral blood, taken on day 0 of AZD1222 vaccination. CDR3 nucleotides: TGTGCCAGCAGCTTAGTTGGAGACAGTTCCTACGAGCAGTACTTC. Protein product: CASSLVGDSSYEQYF.